These 30 T cell receptor beta chains were all obtained from the same sample, sequenced in a study of shared clonotypes between healthy human individuals. Repertoires were generated with immunoSEQ multiplex PCR, while TCRdb's copy carries only in-frame clones and drops some. The data contain approximately 2.5 million clones, approximately 92% of them singletons. Sequences were obtained from naive CD4+ T cells sorted from blood. Subset of the sample: CD45RA+ positively selected. Receptors originate from a man younger than 30 in good health.

The V and J genes are TRBV4-1 and TRBJ1-2; the match to TRBD1 covers 8 bases. Germline V gene data show CDR1 as MGHRA and CDR2 as YSYEKL. V lost 0 bases, J lost 8 bases, and 17 bases stayed unmatched. The CDR3 has 18 residues. CDR3 loop: CASSQEGQGAVVGGGYTF. The CDR3 DNA sequence: TGCGCCAGCAGCCAAGAAGGGCAGGGGGCGGTTGTTGGAGGCGGCTACACCTTC.

V and J are TRBV30 and TRBJ2-6, with 8 bases aligning to TRBD1. CDR1 and CDR2 from the germline V gene are GTSNPN and SVGIG (reference sequence). The CDR3 covers 19 residues. Trimming at V came to 2 bases and at J to 0 bases, leaving 12 bases not matched to a gene. Here the CDR3 reads CAWSFARTGIPSGANVLTF. In nucleotides, the CDR3 is TGTGCCTGGAGTTTCGCCCGGACAGGGATTCCCTCTGGGGCCAACGTCCTGACTTTC.

This clone was counted a few times. This same CDR3 is encoded by further DNA sequences in the sample. This sequence joins TRBV29-1 and TRBJ1-1, with D unclear. This CDR3 region has 11 residues. Germline V gene sequence: CDR1 SQVTM, CDR2 ANQGSEA. Trimming left V 5 bases short and J 4 bases short, with 8 bases between. DNA of the CDR3: TGCAGCGTTAACCGGGGCACTGAAGCTTTCTTT. It is translated as CSVNRGTEAFF.

The gene calls are TRBV7-2 and TRBJ2-1, with 9 bases lining up with TRBD1. The CDR3 extends over 18 amino acids. With V trimmed by 1 base and J by 2 bases, 9 bases remained unmatched. CDR1 is SGHTA, CDR2 FQGNSA, per germline. The CDR3 region is CASSLVFGTGPPYNEQFF. DNA for the CDR3: TGTGCCAGCAGCTTAGTATTTGGGACAGGGCCCCCCTACAATGAGCAGTTCTTC.

This clone was seen more than once but under ten times. In the same sample, other DNA sequences code for this CDR3. The CDR3 sequence: CAWSVRNEKLFF. CDR3 sequence (DNA): TGTGCCTGGAGTGTACGTAATGAAAAACTGTTTTTT. This chain connects TRBV30 to TRBJ1-4; D call uncertain. From germline, CDR1 is GTSNPN and CDR2 SVGIG (reference sequence). This CDR3 has 12 residues. The V end was cut by 0 bases, the J end by 4 bases, with 3 bases between.

The chain is built from TRBV27 and TRBJ2-2, with 11 bases lining up with TRBD2. The V and J ends lost 5 bases and 5 bases, in that order; junction bases with no gene match: 7. The CDR3 is 16 residues long. Germline V lookup: CDR1 MNHEY, CDR2 SMNVEV (reference sequence). CDR3 bases: TGTGCCAGCAGTCCGAGAACTAGCGGGAGAACCGGGGAGCTGTTTTTT. The encoded protein is CASSPRTSGRTGELFF.

The V gene is TRBV19, the J gene TRBJ1-5, with 8 bases identical to TRBD1. Germline values: CDR1 LNHDA, CDR2 SQIVND (reference sequence). Trimming at V came to 4 bases and at J to 0 bases, leaving 5 bases not matched to a gene. The length of the CDR3 is 16 residues. The CDR3 DNA reads as TGTGCCAGTAGTAGGAGGGGACAGGATAGCAATCAGCCCCAGCATTTT. This gives the protein CASSRRGQDSNQPQHF.

The V call is TRBV25-1, the J call TRBJ2-7; D is perhaps TRBD1 or TRBD2 (6 bases each). Germline loops: CDR1 MGHDK, CDR2 SYGVNS. V lost 2 bases and J lost 4, with 18 bases in between. The CDR3 runs 16 residues. The DNA of the CDR3 is TGTGCCAGCAGTGAAGGGGCTGCCGGGGGCAGGTACGAGCAGTACTTC. It specifies CASSEGAAGGRYEQYF.

This chain joins TRBV7-6 and TRBJ1-4, with TRBD1 matching 8 bases. Germline V gives CDR1 SGHVS, CDR2 FNYEAQ. The J segment lost 8 bases and the V segment lost 3 bases, leaving 17 bases of the junction unmatched. The CDR3 contains 18 residues. CDR3 sequence reads: CASSFQPPRQGPNEKLFF. DNA for the CDR3: TGTGCCAGCAGCTTCCAACCCCCCCGACAGGGGCCAAACGAAAAACTGTTTTTT.

J is TRBJ2-2 and V is TRBV7-2; the match to TRBD2 covers 11 bases. Trimming removed 6 bases from V and 6 bases from J; junction bases left unmatched: 6. The CDR3 extends over 15 amino acids. Germline V lookup: CDR1 SGHTA, CDR2 FQGNSA. The CDR3 is CASRLTSGTSGELFF. The DNA for the CDR3 is TGTGCCAGCAGACTGACTAGCGGGACATCCGGGGAGCTGTTTTTT.

Turning to this clone: This CDR3 is also generated by other DNA sequences in the sample. V and J are TRBV10-3 and TRBJ2-2; D gene unclear. Trimming removed 6 bases at V and 1 base at J, with 6 bases between. CDR3 length: 13 amino acids. In germline, CDR1 is ENHRY, CDR2 SYGVKD. The CDR3 nucleotides read TGTGCCATCAGCGAAAAGAACACCGGGGAGCTGTTTTTT. Translation gives CAISEKNTGELFF.

This clone was counted a few times. The rearrangement links TRBV4-1 to TRBJ2-7; possible D gene TRBD1, 5 bases. CDR1 is MGHRA and CDR2 is YSYEKL in the germline V gene. There are 13 residues in the CDR3. Trimming took 1 base from V and 3 from J, leaving 7 bases between them. The CDR3 bases are TGCGCCAGCAGCCAAGGCAGGGTCTACGAGCAGTACTTC. Protein sequence: CASSQGRVYEQYF.

The chain recombines TRBV4-1 with TRBJ1-5; D call uncertain. This CDR3 comprises 14 residues. Trimming shortened V by 0 bases and J by 1 base, and 4 bases separated the two germline ends. CDR1 and CDR2 from the germline V gene are MGHRA and YSYEKL. CDR3 protein: CASSQDLSNQPQHF. The CDR3, as DNA: TGCGCCAGCAGCCAAGATCTAAGCAATCAGCCCCAGCATTTT.

The rearrangement links TRBV30 to TRBJ2-1; tentative D call: TRBD1 (5 bases). There are 14 residues in the CDR3. Trimming removed 7 bases at V and 0 bases at J, with 13 bases between. CDR1 GTSNPN and CDR2 SVGIG come from the germline V gene (reference sequence). In DNA form, the CDR3 reads TGTGCCTTACAAGGGGTAAGCTCCTACAATGAGCAGTTCTTC. It specifies CALQGVSSYNEQFF. Together with reference TRBV30 and TRBJ2-1, the CDR3 gives the full variable domain: SQTIHQWPATLVQPVGSPLSLECTVEGTSNPNLYWYRQAAGRGLQLLFYSVGIGQISSEVPQNLSASRPQDRQFILSSKKLLLSDSGFYLCALQGVSSYNEQFFGPGTRLTVL.

The chain combines TRBV27 with TRBJ2-5; 8 bases line up with TRBD1. This CDR3 comprises 15 residues. Germline trimming cut 3 bases from V and 2 bases from J; bases unmatched to any gene: 5. Germline CDR1 MNHEY, CDR2 SMNVEV (reference sequence). The CDR3 DNA reads TGTGCCAGCAGTTTCTTTAGGGACAGGCAAGAGACCCAGTACTTC. It specifies CASSFFRDRQETQYF.

On this clone itself: Within the sample, other DNA sequences also encode this same CDR3. This chain connects TRBV28 to TRBJ2-3, with D uncertain. Germline CDR1 reads MDHEN; CDR2 reads SYDVKM. Trimming left V 3 bases short and J 6 bases short, with 4 bases between. The CDR3 has 11 amino acids. The DNA of the CDR3 is TGTGCCAGCAGTTTTACCGATACGCAGTATTTT. Amino acids: CASSFTDTQYF.

The CDR3 loop reads CASSPPGGGTYEQYF. CDR3 sequence (DNA): TGTGCCAGCAGCCCTCCCGGCGGGGGGACCTACGAGCAGTACTTC. The chain recombines TRBV28 with TRBJ2-7; 8 bases are a match to TRBD2. V gave up 6 bases and J gave up 2 bases; unmatched junction bases: 9. Germline CDR1 reads MDHEN; CDR2 reads SYDVKM. CDR3 length: 15 residues. Using reference TRBV28 and TRBJ2-7 for the parts outside the CDR3, the full variable domain is DVKVTQSSRYLVKRTGEKVFLECVQDMDHENMFWYRQDPGLGLRLIYFSYDVKMKEKGDIPEGYSVSREKKERFSLILESASTNQTSMYLCASSPPGGGTYEQYFGPGTRLTVT.

The rearrangement uses TRBV5-4 and TRBJ2-7; D tentatively reads TRBD1 or TRBD2 (7 bases each). This CDR3 contains 15 residues. Germline V gene sequence: CDR1 SGHNT, CDR2 YYREEE (reference sequence). Trimming removed 4 bases from V and 1 base from J, with 15 bases in between. The CDR3 DNA follows: TGTGCCAGCAGCCCAGGGGGGGTAGGGTCCTACGAGCAGTACTTC. This translates into CASSPGGVGSYEQYF. The full variable domain, completed using reference TRBV5-4 and TRBJ2-7, is ETGVTQSPTHLIKTRGQQVTLRCSSQSGHNTVSWYQQALGQGPQFIFQYYREEENGRGNFPPRFSGLQFPNYSSELNVNALELDDSALYLCASSPGGVGSYEQYFGPGTRLTVT.

J is TRBJ2-5 and V is TRBV2; tentatively, D is TRBD2 (5 bases). The CDR3 has 12 residues. V lost 5 bases, J lost 9 bases, and 13 bases lay in between. The germline CDR1 and CDR2 sequences are SNHLY and FYNNEI. DNA of the CDR3: TGTGCCAGCAGTCTACAGACTACGGCCCAGTACTTC. It encodes CASSLQTTAQYF.

The chain uses TRBV5-6 and TRBJ2-5; possibly TRBD2 for D (6 bases). Trimming stripped 2 bases from V and 4 bases from J, with 15 bases between. Germline assignment: CDR1 SGHDT and CDR2 YYEEEE. The CDR3 covers 15 residues. The CDR3 region is CASSFGGSKRETQYF. The CDR3 coding sequence is TGTGCCAGCAGCTTTGGGGGGAGTAAACGAGAGACCCAGTACTTC.

This chain connects TRBV4-1 to TRBJ1-4, with D maybe TRBD1 (5 bases). Germline V gene data show CDR1 as MGHRA and CDR2 as YSYEKL. V was shortened by 0 bases and J by 10 bases, with 18 bases between the two germline ends. The length of the CDR3 is 16 residues. The CDR3 DNA sequence: TGCGCCAGCAGCCAAGAGGGGCCCAAACCGGCGGGAAAACTGTTTTTT. Translated: CASSQEGPKPAGKLFF.

This clone was detected only once. The V and J genes are TRBV4-1 and TRBJ2-7, with TRBD2 matching over 8 bases. The CDR3 loop spans 17 amino acids. Germline V lookup: CDR1 MGHRA, CDR2 YSYEKL. With V trimmed by 0 bases and J by 1 base, 8 bases remained unmatched. The CDR3 protein is CASSQDRAGAFSYEQYF. DNA for the CDR3: TGCGCCAGCAGCCAAGATAGAGCGGGAGCCTTTTCCTACGAGCAGTACTTC.

This clone appeared once. The chain recombines TRBV6-6 with TRBJ2-3, with D unclear. Germline lookup yields CDR1 MNHNY and CDR2 SVGAGI (reference sequence). The V and J ends lost 4 bases and 0 bases respectively, with 11 bases between them. CDR3 length: 15 residues. The CDR3 sequence: CASSLGRLSTDTQYF. CDR3 bases: TGTGCCAGCAGTTTGGGCAGGCTTAGCACAGATACGCAGTATTTT.

The V and J genes are TRBV5-1 and TRBJ2-5; D possibly corresponds to TRBD1 (5 bases). CDR1 is SGHRS, CDR2 YFSETQ, per germline. V shed 6 bases and J shed 2 bases, with 14 bases lying between them. The CDR3 covers 14 residues. The CDR3 coding sequence is TGCGCCAGCACCGATGGACACCCGCAAGAGACCCAGTACTTC. This gives the protein CASTDGHPQETQYF.

The chain uses TRBV11-2 and TRBJ2-1, with D possibly matching TRBD2 (6 bases). V lost 0 bases, J lost 2 bases, and 14 bases lay in between. This CDR3 has 17 residues. Germline V gene data show CDR1 as SGHAT and CDR2 as FQNNGV. The CDR3 protein is CASSLEGGLKTYNEQFF. In nucleotides, the CDR3 is TGTGCCAGCAGCTTAGAGGGAGGACTTAAGACCTACAATGAGCAGTTCTTC.

Worth noting for this clone: The same CDR3 is also encoded by other DNA sequences in this sample. The rearrangement joins TRBV19 to TRBJ2-3, with unresolved D. Trimming took 5 bases from V and 5 from J, leaving 2 bases between them. CDR1 and CDR2 (germline): LNHDA, SQIVND (reference sequence). The CDR3 has 10 amino acids. DNA for the CDR3: TGTGCCAGTAGTCGAGATACGCAGTATTTT. Residues: CASSRDTQYF. The entire variable domain, with the rest obtained from reference TRBV19 and TRBJ2-3, is as follows: DGGITQSPKYLFRKEGQNVTLSCEQNLNHDAMYWYRQDPGQGLRLIYYSQIVNDFQKGDIAEGYSVSREKKESFPLTVTSAQKNPTAFYLCASSRDTQYFGPGTRLTVL.

The gene calls are TRBV9 and TRBJ1-2; a weak D match, TRBD1 (5 bases). CDR1 is SGDLS and CDR2 is YYNGEE in the germline V gene. V shed 4 bases and J shed 3 bases, with 13 bases lying between them. This CDR3 is built from 14 residues. CDR3 residues: CASSPQLRDYGYTF. The CDR3 nucleotides read TGTGCCAGCAGCCCACAACTCAGGGACTATGGCTACACCTTC.

As regards this clone: The sample has other DNA sequences that encode this CDR3 too. The chain carries TRBV5-1 and TRBJ2-3, with a tentative D call TRBD1 (6 bases). CDR1 is SGHRS and CDR2 is YFSETQ in the germline V gene. The CDR3 spans 15 residues. Trimming took 0 bases from V and 3 from J, leaving 11 bases between them. In DNA, the CDR3 is TGCGCCAGCAGCTTGGCAGGGGACGGTACAGATACGCAGTATTTT. Its translation: CASSLAGDGTDTQYF. Drawing the rest from reference TRBV5-1 and TRBJ2-3, the complete variable domain is KAGVTQTPRYLIKTRGQQVTLSCSPISGHRSVSWYQQTPGQGLQFLFEYFSETQRNKGNFPGRFSGRQFSNSRSEMNVSTLELGDSALYLCASSLAGDGTDTQYFGPGTRLTVL.

J is TRBJ2-5 and V is TRBV6-5, with 9 bases matching TRBD2. Trimming cost V 6 bases and J 5 bases; bases outside gene matches: 10. This CDR3 has 15 residues. Germline lookup yields CDR1 MNHEY and CDR2 SVGAGI. CDR3 residues: CASRDGLARRETQYF. In DNA, the CDR3 is TGTGCCAGCAGGGACGGACTAGCGAGACGGGAGACCCAGTACTTC.

The rearrangement joins TRBV20-1 to TRBJ2-5; D possibly uses TRBD1 or TRBD2 (5 bases each). The CDR3 length is 11 residues. V dropped 7 bases and J dropped 5 bases, with 11 bases sitting between them. Per the germline V gene, CDR1 is DFQATT and CDR2 is SNEGSKA (reference sequence). CDR3 sequence (DNA): TGCAGTGTTGGGGGTACGGAGACCCAGTACTTC. Its protein product is CSVGGTETQYF.